A selection of T cell receptor beta chains follows, all from one sample in a study of cytomegalovirus exposure and HLA in healthy donors. Clones were sequenced by immunoSEQ multiplex PCR, and TCRdb holds only the in-frame ones, with some missing. The table includes roughly 180,000 clones, roughly 8.7% detected once. The sequencing input was PBMCs. The receptors stem from a woman aged 25 to 39 in good health and CMV-seropositive. Each CDR3 is given with its conserved first and last residue. The D gene is left open where the match is weak. Only some rows state a clone size, as once, few, many or a class for expanded clones.

v_call: TRBV7-2; clone_size: few; j_call: TRBJ2-3; d_call: TRBD1; cdr3_aa: CASGTGSGDTQYF; cdr3_nt: TGTGCCAGTGGGACAGGGTCTGGAGATACGCAGTATTTT
v_call: TRBV27; clone_size: few; j_call: TRBJ1-2; d_call: TRBD1; cdr3_aa: CASGTVKTNYGYTF; cdr3_nt: TGTGCCAGCGGGACAGTGAAAACTAACTATGGCTACACCTTC
v_call: TRBV5-1; clone_size: -; j_call: TRBJ2-1; d_call: TRBD1; cdr3_aa: CASSSGTGGENEQFF; cdr3_nt: TGCGCCAGCAGCTCCGGGACAGGCGGTGAAAATGAGCAGTTCTTC
v_call: TRBV5-4; clone_size: -; j_call: TRBJ2-2; d_call: TRBD2; cdr3_aa: CASSLGTSVKTGELFF; cdr3_nt: TGTGCCAGCAGCTTGGGGACTAGCGTGAAAACCGGGGAGCTGTTTTTT
v_call: TRBV5-1; clone_size: few; j_call: TRBJ2-3; d_call: TRBD2; cdr3_aa: CASSWGTSGGTDTQYF; cdr3_nt: TGCGCCAGCAGCTGGGGGACTAGCGGGGGCACAGATACGCAGTATTTT
v_call: TRBV6-5; clone_size: few; j_call: TRBJ1-2; d_call: -; cdr3_aa: CASSRGGTYGYTF; cdr3_nt: TGTGCCAGCAGTCGAGGGGGTACCTATGGCTACACCTTC
v_call: TRBV20-1; clone_size: -; j_call: TRBJ2-1; d_call: -; cdr3_aa: CSGGREQFF; cdr3_nt: TGCAGTGGCGGCCGGGAGCAGTTCTTC
v_call: TRBV15; clone_size: few; j_call: TRBJ2-2; d_call: TRBD1; cdr3_aa: CATSTTQPRQGARGYAGELFF; cdr3_nt: TGTGCCACCAGCACAACCCAGCCTCGACAGGGGGCGCGGGGTTATGCTGGGGAGCTGTTTTTT
v_call: TRBV7-8; clone_size: few; j_call: TRBJ2-2; d_call: TRBD1; cdr3_aa: CASSLRRTGGNTGELFF; cdr3_nt: TGTGCCAGCAGCCTGAGGAGGACAGGGGGCAACACCGGGGAGCTGTTTTTT
v_call: TRBV2; clone_size: few; j_call: TRBJ2-7; d_call: TRBD2; cdr3_aa: CASSTGAGGSYEQYF; cdr3_nt: TGTGCCAGCAGCACTGGGGCGGGAGGGTCCTACGAGCAGTACTTC
v_call: TRBV5-4; clone_size: few; j_call: TRBJ2-5; d_call: TRBD1; cdr3_aa: CASSLAGGTGHQETQYF; cdr3_nt: TGTGCCAGCAGCTTGGCAGGGGGAACAGGCCACCAAGAGACCCAGTACTTC
v_call: TRBV2; clone_size: -; j_call: TRBJ2-1; d_call: TRBD2; cdr3_aa: CASRGGRNSYNEQFF; cdr3_nt: TGTGCCAGCCGGGGGGGGAGGAACTCCTACAATGAGCAGTTCTTC
v_call: TRBV5-1; clone_size: few; j_call: TRBJ2-7; d_call: TRBD1; cdr3_aa: CASSLDGRGSYEQYF; cdr3_nt: TGCGCCAGCAGCTTGGACGGCAGGGGGTCCTACGAGCAGTACTTC
v_call: TRBV19; clone_size: few; j_call: TRBJ2-3; d_call: -; cdr3_aa: CASSAVSGRSGPYLTDTQYF; cdr3_nt: TGTGCCAGTAGCGCCGTGTCCGGCCGTAGCGGCCCGTATCTGACAGATACGCAGTATTTT
v_call: TRBV6-1; clone_size: few; j_call: TRBJ2-7; d_call: TRBD1; cdr3_aa: CASSEGAPYEQYF; cdr3_nt: TGTGCTTCATCTGAGGGGGCGCCCTACGAGCAGTACTTC
v_call: TRBV5-1; clone_size: few; j_call: TRBJ2-1; d_call: -; cdr3_aa: CASSVTPGRRDEQFF; cdr3_nt: TGCGCCAGCAGCGTAACCCCGGGCCGGCGGGATGAGCAGTTCTTC
v_call: TRBV10-1; clone_size: -; j_call: TRBJ2-7; d_call: -; cdr3_aa: CASSESSSHEQYF; cdr3_nt: TGCGCCAGCAGTGAGTCGTCTAGTCACGAGCAGTACTTC
v_call: TRBV29-1; clone_size: -; j_call: TRBJ2-3; d_call: -; cdr3_aa: CSVEDRTASTDTQYF; cdr3_nt: TGCAGCGTTGAAGATAGGACAGCCAGCACAGATACGCAGTATTTT
v_call: TRBV18; clone_size: -; j_call: TRBJ2-5; d_call: -; cdr3_aa: CASSDGGVGDQETQYF; cdr3_nt: TGTGCCAGCTCAGATGGAGGGGTCGGGGACCAAGAGACCCAGTACTTC
v_call: TRBV13; clone_size: -; j_call: TRBJ2-7; d_call: -; cdr3_aa: CASSLNPGEESSYEQYF; cdr3_nt: TGTGCCAGCAGCTTAAATCCGGGGGAGGAGAGCTCCTACGAGCAGTACTTC
v_call: TRBV7-8; clone_size: -; j_call: TRBJ2-7; d_call: TRBD1; cdr3_aa: CASSLLRTGTYEQYF; cdr3_nt: TGTGCCAGCAGCTTACTTAGGACAGGGACCTACGAGCAGTACTTC
v_call: TRBV6-5; clone_size: few; j_call: TRBJ1-1; d_call: -; cdr3_aa: CASSPRIAGTEAFF; cdr3_nt: TGTGCCAGCAGCCCACGAATTGCCGGGACAGAAGCTTTCTTT
v_call: TRBV2; clone_size: -; j_call: TRBJ2-3; d_call: TRBD1; cdr3_aa: CASSESSGTGEFTDTQYF; cdr3_nt: TGTGCCAGCAGTGAAAGTTCAGGGACAGGGGAGTTCACAGATACGCAGTATTTT
v_call: TRBV27; clone_size: few; j_call: TRBJ2-7; d_call: TRBD1; cdr3_aa: CASSTLPGQGAPSEQYF; cdr3_nt: TGTGCCAGCAGTACTCTCCCCGGACAGGGGGCGCCTTCGGAGCAGTACTTC
v_call: TRBV29-1; clone_size: few; j_call: TRBJ2-2; d_call: -; cdr3_aa: CSVETDLGTAGELFF; cdr3_nt: TGCAGCGTTGAAACGGACCTAGGGACTGCCGGGGAGCTGTTTTTT
v_call: TRBV6-6; clone_size: -; j_call: TRBJ2-7; d_call: TRBD1; cdr3_aa: CASSYNRGTGGYEQYF; cdr3_nt: TGTGCCAGCAGTTACAACCGGGGGACAGGGGGCTACGAGCAGTACTTC
v_call: TRBV5-8; clone_size: once; j_call: TRBJ2-1; d_call: -; cdr3_aa: CASSLGQYNEQFF; cdr3_nt: TGTGCCAGCAGCTTGGGACAGTACAATGAGCAGTTCTTC